The rows below give T cell receptor beta chains drawn from one sample of a study of blood T cell repertoires in COVID-19. The repertoire was sequenced with immunoSEQ multiplex PCR; TCRdb's copy has only in-frame clones and lacks some. This table holds tens of thousands of clones, roughly 87% found once. Sequenced sample: peripheral blood. The receptors derive from a human donor in a cohort sampled during active COVID-19. The CDR3 runs from the conserved cysteine through the conserved F or W. The order of the fields is D gene, V gene, clone size, J gene, CDR3 protein, CDR3 DNA. D genes are given only for firm matches. The size entry is marked missing in some rows and otherwise reads once, few, many or a size class.

TRBD2,TRBV11-3,-,TRBJ2-3,CASSLAGPSGGDTQYF,TGTGCCAGCAGCTTAGCGGGACCTAGCGGAGGGGATACGCAGTATTTT
TRBD2,TRBV6-1,-,TRBJ2-4,CASSEPRLAGVNIQHF,TGTGCCAGCAGTGAACCCAGACTAGCGGGAGTGAACATTCAGCACTTC
-,TRBV7-9,once,TRBJ2-1,CASSYPGGNEQFF,TGTGCCAGCAGTTATCCGGGCGGGAATGAGCAGTTCTTC
-,TRBV18,-,TRBJ2-3,CASSPVARGGADTQYF,TGTGCCAGCTCACCCGTGGCGAGGGGGGGCGCCGATACGCAGTATTTT
TRBD1,TRBV28,-,TRBJ1-2,CASTPGQFNYGYTF,TGTGCCAGCACCCCGGGACAGTTCAACTATGGCTACACCTTC
TRBD1,TRBV12-5,-,TRBJ1-2,CASGSRTGYGYTF,TGTGCTAGTGGTTCTCGGACAGGTTATGGCTACACCTTC
-,TRBV24-1,once,TRBJ2-1,CATSDATGQSSYNEQFF,TGTGCCACCAGTGATGCGACTGGCCAGAGCTCCTACAATGAGCAGTTCTTC
-,TRBV3-1/TRBV3-2,-,TRBJ1-1,CASSQDAAGKAFF,TGTGCCAGCAGCCAAGATGCGGCAGGGAAAGCTTTCTTT
-,TRBV6-5,-,TRBJ1-1,CASRQNANTEAFF,TGTGCCAGCAGACAAAATGCGAACACTGAAGCTTTCTTT
-,TRBV30,-,TRBJ1-5,CAWSGVAQPQHF,TGTGCCTGGAGTGGTGTAGCGCAGCCCCAGCATTTT
-,TRBV9,-,TRBJ2-3,CASSVGGGSSTDTQYF,TGTGCCAGCAGCGTGGGTGGGGGGTCTAGCACAGATACGCAGTATTTT
-,TRBV3-1/TRBV3-2,-,TRBJ2-1,CASRRTSHSYNEQFF,TGTGCCAGCAGGCGGACAAGCCACTCCTACAATGAGCAGTTCTTC
-,TRBV2,-,TRBJ1-2,CASKDSTGDYGYTF,TGTGCCAGCAAGGACAGCACAGGCGACTATGGCTACACCTTC
-,TRBV3-1/TRBV3-2,-,TRBJ2-5,CASSREGEETQYF,TGTGCCAGCAGCCGAGAGGGCGAAGAGACCCAGTACTTC
-,TRBV29-1,-,TRBJ1-4,CSVRRKLGEKLFF,TGCAGCGTTCGGCGGAAACTGGGTGAAAAACTGTTTTTT
TRBD1,TRBV7-9,once,TRBJ2-7,CASSSLGTGMYEQYF,TGTGCCAGCAGCTCATTAGGGACAGGGATGTACGAGCAGTACTTC
-,TRBV2,-,TRBJ1-2,CASSEEPRYGYTF,TGTGCCAGCAGTGAGGAGCCACGCTATGGCTACACCTTC
-,TRBV11-2,-,TRBJ2-7,CASSYQTNSYEQYF,TGTGCCAGCAGTTACCAGACAAACTCCTACGAGCAGTACTTC
TRBD2,TRBV24-1,-,TRBJ2-1,CATPRGRGGGRRSSYNEQFF,TGTGCCACCCCCAGAGGGAGGGGCGGGGGGCGGAGGAGCTCCTACAATGAGCAGTTCTTC
TRBD2,TRBV9,few,TRBJ2-5,CASSVSRGGAEETQYF,TGTGCCAGCAGCGTTTCCCGGGGGGGGGCCGAAGAGACCCAGTACTTC
-,TRBV29-1,once,TRBJ1-2,CSVGEGVDYGYTF,TGCAGCGTTGGGGAGGGTGTGGACTATGGCTACACCTTC
-,TRBV5-4,-,TRBJ2-5,CASSSQETQYF,TGTGCCAGCAGCTCTCAAGAGACCCAGTACTTC
TRBD1,TRBV9,-,TRBJ2-1,CASSVVLGQGYNEQFF,TGTGCCAGCAGCGTAGTTCTCGGACAGGGCTACAATGAGCAGTTCTTC
TRBD1,TRBV10-1,few,TRBJ2-7,CASSDTDRAHEQYF,TGCGCCAGCAGCGATACTGACAGGGCACACGAGCAGTACTTC
TRBD1,TRBV18,few,TRBJ2-7,CASSGQGPSYEQYF,TGTGCCAGCTCTGGACAGGGGCCCTCCTACGAGCAGTACTTC
-,TRBV3-1/TRBV3-2,-,TRBJ2-7,CASSHEGGVGSYEQYF,TGTGCCAGCAGCCACGAGGGAGGCGTGGGTTCCTACGAGCAGTACTTC
TRBD1,TRBV7-6,-,TRBJ1-1,CASSATTGANTEAFF,TGTGCCAGCAGCGCTACGACAGGGGCGAACACTGAAGCTTTCTTT
TRBD1,TRBV6-5,-,TRBJ1-2,CASSRRDSYGYTF,TGTGCCAGCAGTAGACGGGACAGCTATGGCTACACCTTC
TRBD1,TRBV10-3,few,TRBJ1-2,CAITSGQGAAYGYTF,TGTGCCATCACCTCGGGACAGGGGGCGGCCTATGGCTACACCTTC
-,TRBV7-6,-,TRBJ2-4,CASSFIGRGPIAKNIQYF,TGTGCCAGCAGCTTCATTGGAAGGGGTCCCATTGCCAAAAACATTCAGTACTTC
-,TRBV5-8,-,TRBJ2-7,CASTRGGKKSYEQYF,TGTGCCAGCACACGAGGCGGGAAGAAATCCTACGAGCAGTACTTC
-,TRBV6-5,-,TRBJ2-7,CASSQTRPPLEQYF,TGTGCCAGCAGTCAGACTAGACCTCCTCTCGAGCAGTACTTC
-,TRBV6-5,-,TRBJ2-7,CASRPGSSYEQYF,TGTGCCAGCAGGCCAGGAAGCTCCTACGAGCAGTACTTC
TRBD1,TRBV12-3/TRBV12-4,-,TRBJ2-7,CATRHRGYEQYF,TGTGCCACGCGGCACAGGGGATACGAGCAGTACTTC
-,TRBV18,few,TRBJ2-2,CASSPRQVDTGELFF,TGTGCCAGCTCACCACGGCAGGTGGACACCGGGGAGCTGTTTTTT
-,TRBV19,few,TRBJ1-5,CASTAGPSNQPQHF,TGTGCCAGTACGGCAGGGCCTAGCAATCAGCCCCAGCATTTT
TRBD1,TRBV27,-,TRBJ1-2,CASSFTRGRDGYTF,TGTGCCAGCAGTTTCACCAGGGGGCGGGATGGCTACACCTTC
TRBD2,TRBV15,-,TRBJ2-1,CATSRDRLAGGRNEQFF,TGTGCCACCAGCAGAGATCGGCTAGCGGGAGGGAGAAATGAGCAGTTCTTC
-,TRBV2,-,TRBJ1-3,CASSSGGLGNTIYF,TGTGCCAGCAGTTCCGGGGGGCTTGGAAACACCATATATTTT
-,TRBV25-1,-,TRBJ1-2,CASSEFGGNDYGYTF,TGTGCCAGCAGTGAATTCGGGGGGAACGACTATGGCTACACCTTC
-,TRBV7-9,-,TRBJ2-6,CASSYPPLGPPGANVLTF,TGTGCCAGCAGCTACCCACCTCTAGGCCCACCTGGGGCCAACGTCCTGACTTTC
-,TRBV6-6,-,TRBJ1-4,CASSLREGEKLFF,TGTGCCAGCAGCCTTCGGGAAGGGGAAAAACTGTTTTTT
TRBD1,TRBV7-2,-,TRBJ1-1,CASSLATGGTEAFF,TGTGCCAGCAGCTTAGCAACAGGGGGAACTGAAGCTTTCTTT
TRBD2,TRBV2,-,TRBJ2-3,CASRPNTGGRTDTQYF,TGTGCCAGCAGACCTAATACGGGGGGACGCACAGATACGCAGTATTTT
TRBD1,TRBV2,-,TRBJ2-3,CASSDGTGGGRDTQYF,TGTGCCAGCAGTGATGGGACAGGGGGGGGAAGAGATACGCAGTATTTT
TRBD2,TRBV5-5,few,TRBJ2-7,CASSFGLAGGFTYEQYF,TGTGCCAGCAGCTTTGGACTAGCGGGGGGGTTTACCTACGAGCAGTACTTC
-,TRBV30,-,TRBJ1-6,CAWRGASSYNSPLHF,TGTGCCTGGAGGGGGGCAAGCTCCTATAATTCACCCCTCCACTTT
-,TRBV12-5,-,TRBJ2-3,CASGLLPQGTDTQYF,TGTGCTAGTGGTTTACTTCCACAGGGAACAGATACGCAGTATTTT
TRBD2,TRBV7-3,-,TRBJ2-5,CASSPGLAGIQETQYF,TGTGCCAGCAGCCCTGGGTTAGCGGGGATACAAGAGACCCAGTACTTC
TRBD1,TRBV6-5,once,TRBJ2-3,CASSYSGQVLDTQYF,TGTGCCAGCAGTTACTCGGGACAGGTACTAGATACGCAGTATTTT